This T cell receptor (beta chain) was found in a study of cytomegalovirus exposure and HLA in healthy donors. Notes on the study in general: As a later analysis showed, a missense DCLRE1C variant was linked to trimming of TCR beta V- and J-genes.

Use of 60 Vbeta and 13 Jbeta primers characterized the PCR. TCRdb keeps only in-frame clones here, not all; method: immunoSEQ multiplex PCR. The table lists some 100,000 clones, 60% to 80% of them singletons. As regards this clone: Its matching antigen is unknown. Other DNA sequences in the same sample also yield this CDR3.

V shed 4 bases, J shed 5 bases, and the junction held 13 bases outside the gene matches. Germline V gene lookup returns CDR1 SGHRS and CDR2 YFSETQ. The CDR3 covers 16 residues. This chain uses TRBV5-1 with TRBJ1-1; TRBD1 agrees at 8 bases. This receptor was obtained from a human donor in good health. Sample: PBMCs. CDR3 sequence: CASSLSINRGNTEAFF. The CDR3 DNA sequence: TGCGCCAGCAGCCTGTCCATAAACAGGGGGAATACTGAAGCTTTCTTT.